This T cell receptor beta chain stems from a study of blood T cells in healthy people across ages. Through a sample-barcoded 5' primer and a J-beta primer mix, a second PCR was run for roughly 6 to 12 cycles. Every single cDNA molecule received a tag from a template-switch adaptor with 12 random nucleotides. MiXCR, run by TCRdb on the 5' RACE reads, gives a single entry per CDR3 protein. Of roughly 1,500,000 distinct CDR3 sequences in the sample, roughly 40% were seen once. Regarding this clonotype: Its specificity is unknown.

Study-level results: Estimates of diversity drawn from one million T cells were considered underestimates. When set beside aged donors, long-lived donors presented more naive CD4+ cells and higher diversity.

The material sequenced was blood. This receptor was taken from a woman between 18 and 29 years old in good health.

CDR3 loop: CASSGGYGNYNEQFF. The CDR3 DNA reads as TGTGCCAGCAGCGGAGGGTACGGGAATTACAATGAGCAGTTCTTC. The chain links TRBV9 to TRBJ2-1; D is perhaps TRBD2 (5 bases). With 3 bases removed from V and 4 bases from J, the gap between germline ends came to 14 bases. CDR3 length equals 15 residues. Germline CDR1 SGDLS, CDR2 YYNGEE.